These 20 T cell receptor beta chains were all obtained from the same sample, sequenced in a study of graft-versus-host responses after intestinal transplantation. Sequencing was performed with immunoSEQ multiplex PCR; in TCRdb, only in-frame clones are kept and a portion is missing. The table lists about 88,000 clones, almost 90% of them singletons, with around 0.11% in the top ten. The antigens of these receptors remain unknown. Sample: unstimulated CD4+ T cells sorted from spleen or lymph node cells, taken before intestinal transplant. The receptors derive from a human donor who received an intestinal transplant.

V is TRBV6-1 and J is TRBJ2-1; 9 nucleotides agree with TRBD1. This CDR3 has 15 residues. Germline CDR1 reads MNHNS; CDR2 reads SASEGT. V was pared by 5 bases and J by 3 bases, with 5 bases of the junction left unmatched. For the CDR3, the DNA is TGTGCCAGCAGTCCTAGGGACAGGGACTACAATGAGCAGTTCTTC. Translated, it gives CASSPRDRDYNEQFF.

The chain has TRBV7-8 and TRBJ1-6, with TRBD1 as a possible D gene (5 bases). Germline values: CDR1 SGHVS, CDR2 FQNEAQ. The CDR3 loop spans 16 amino acids. The V and J ends lost 1 base and 8 bases respectively, with 15 bases between them. CDR3 protein: CASSLEWGREDSPLHF. In DNA, the CDR3 is TGTGCCAGCAGCTTAGAGTGGGGGAGGGAGGATTCACCCCTCCACTTT.

The table lists this clone with a count of one. The chain joins TRBV9 to TRBJ1-3, with unresolved D. The CDR3 runs to 14 residues. The V gene lost 3 bases and the J gene lost 0 bases, with 7 bases spanning the gap. In germline, CDR1 is SGDLS, CDR2 YYNGEE. Written as DNA, the CDR3 is TGTGCCAGCAGCGGAGCCGTCTCTGGAAACACCATATATTTT. It codes for CASSGAVSGNTIYF.

The chain links TRBV11-1 to TRBJ2-5; tentatively, D is TRBD1 (6 bases). This CDR3 contains 17 residues. V lost 3 bases to trimming and J lost 5 bases, with 22 bases between them. In germline, CDR1 is SGHAT, CDR2 FQDESV (reference sequence). The CDR3 sequence is CASSFGPYRVKGETQYF. CDR3 in DNA: TGTGCCAGCAGCTTTGGGCCCTACAGGGTTAAGGGGGAGACCCAGTACTTC. Together with reference TRBV11-1 and TRBJ2-5, the CDR3 gives the full variable domain: EAEVAQSPRYKITEKSQAVAFWCDPISGHATLYWYRQILGQGPELLVQFQDESVVDDSQLPKDRFSAERLKGVDSTLKIQPAELGDSAMYLCASSFGPYRVKGETQYFGPGTRLLVL.

J is TRBJ2-1 and V is TRBV5-1; TRBD2 matches at 7 bases. The ends lost 0 bases at V and 8 bases at J; junction bases unmatched: 5. The CDR3 totals 14 residues. The V gene's germline CDR1 is SGHRS and CDR2 YFSETQ. The CDR3 bases are TGCGCCAGCAGCTTGGGCGGGGGTAGGGATGAGCAGTTCTTC. Translated, it gives CASSLGGGRDEQFF.

The chain is built from TRBV6-1 and TRBJ2-3; perhaps TRBD2 as D (7 bases). The CDR3 is 13 residues long. V was clipped by 7 bases and J by 6 bases, with 14 bases between them. CDR1 MNHNS and CDR2 SASEGT come from the germline V gene. The chain's CDR3 is CASILAGADTQYF. The CDR3 DNA reads TGTGCCAGCATTCTGGCGGGGGCGGATACGCAGTATTTT.

The genes are TRBV5-6 and TRBJ2-1; TRBD1 agrees at 9 bases. J gave up 7 bases and V 4 bases, and 9 bases lay outside the gene matches. CDR1 is SGHDT and CDR2 is YYEEEE in the germline V gene. This CDR3 has 15 residues. CDR3 sequence reads: CASSPRTGALNEQFF. The CDR3 nucleotides read TGTGCCAGCAGCCCCCGGACAGGGGCCCTGAATGAGCAGTTCTTC. The full variable domain, its missing parts supplied by reference TRBV5-6 and TRBJ2-1, is DAGVTQSPTHLIKTRGQQVTLRCSPKSGHDTVSWYQQALGQGPQFIFQYYEEEERQRGNFPDRFSGHQFPNYSSELNVNALLLGDSALYLCASSPRTGALNEQFFGPGTRLTVL.

The chain carries TRBV9 and TRBJ1-3, with a weak D call TRBD1 (6 bases). V was pared by 4 bases and J by 0 bases, with 17 bases between. This CDR3 has 17 residues. Germline values: CDR1 SGDLS, CDR2 YYNGEE. This CDR3 reads CASSSRTGGHSGNTIYF. The CDR3 coding sequence is TGTGCCAGCAGCTCAAGGACGGGGGGCCACTCTGGAAACACCATATATTTT.

The rearrangement uses TRBV5-1 and TRBJ1-1, with TRBD1 identical over 12 bases. Unmatched junction bases numbered 9, after V lost 5 bases and J lost 1 base. Looked up from germline, CDR1 is SGHRS and CDR2 is YFSETQ. This CDR3 is built from 17 residues. CDR3 nucleotides: TGCGCCAGCAGACCCGGGACAGGGGGCGATTGGAACACTGAAGCTTTCTTT. Its translation: CASRPGTGGDWNTEAFF.

The genes are TRBV29-1 and TRBJ2-3; tentative D call: TRBD2 (5 bases). Germline V gene lookup returns CDR1 SQVTM and CDR2 ANQGSEA. Trimming shortened V by 6 bases and J by 0 bases, and 10 bases separated the two germline ends. The CDR3 length is 13 residues. The DNA of the CDR3 is TGCAGCGTGGGAGCCGGCAGCACAGATACGCAGTATTTT. Its translation: CSVGAGSTDTQYF.

The chain carries TRBV19 and TRBJ1-1, with D possibly being TRBD1 (5 bases). V lost 6 bases, J lost 3 bases, and 20 bases lay in between. The CDR3 consists of 16 residues. CDR1 and CDR2 from the germline V gene are LNHDA and SQIVND (reference sequence). CDR3 sequence reads: CASSLFPGRWDTEAFF. The CDR3 DNA reads as TGTGCCAGTAGCCTCTTTCCAGGGAGGTGGGACACTGAAGCTTTCTTT.

The chain links TRBV18 to TRBJ1-2; the D is unclear. This CDR3 has 16 amino acids. CDR1 and CDR2 (germline): KGHSH, LQKENI. The V end was cut by 2 bases, the J end by 0 bases, with 13 bases between. CDR3 sequence: CASSPAGSEANYGYTF. The CDR3 nucleotides are TGTGCCAGCTCACCAGCAGGTTCCGAAGCTAACTATGGCTACACCTTC. The full variable domain, with the rest looked up from reference TRBV18 and TRBJ1-2, is NAGVMQNPRHLVRRRGQEARLRCSPMKGHSHVYWYRQLPEEGLKFMVYLQKENIIDESGMPKERFSAEFPKEGPSILRIQQVVRGDSAAYFCASSPAGSEANYGYTFGSGTRLTVV.

The chain has TRBV6-5 and TRBJ1-1; D gene ambiguous. V dropped 6 bases and J dropped 2 bases, with 13 bases sitting between them. This CDR3 region has 14 residues. The V gene's germline CDR1 is MNHEY and CDR2 SVGAGI. CDR3 residues: CASRYYELNTEAFF. The CDR3 DNA sequence: TGTGCCAGCAGATATTATGAGTTAAACACTGAAGCTTTCTTT.

The genes are TRBV19 and TRBJ1-1, with TRBD1 matching 8 bases. Trimming at V came to 6 bases and at J to 1 base, leaving 10 bases not matched to a gene. Germline CDR1 and CDR2: LNHDA and SQIVND (reference sequence). The CDR3 has 16 amino acids. CDR3 coding DNA: TGTGCCAGTAGCATACTCCATGGACAGGGGAACACTGAAGCTTTCTTT. It specifies CASSILHGQGNTEAFF.

The J gene is TRBJ2-3, the V gene TRBV5-1; D not resolved. The CDR3 loop spans 13 amino acids. V lost 5 bases and J 0 bases, leaving 7 bases between the germline ends. The germline CDR1 and CDR2 sequences are SGHRS and YFSETQ. CDR3 region: CASRPGSTDTQYF. CDR3 nucleotide sequence: TGCGCCAGCAGGCCAGGCAGCACAGATACGCAGTATTTT.

V is TRBV10-3 and J is TRBJ1-2, with 8 bases lining up with TRBD1. The CDR3 runs to 14 residues. The J segment lost 7 bases and the V segment lost 7 bases, leaving 11 bases of the junction unmatched. Germline V gene lookup returns CDR1 ENHRY and CDR2 SYGVKD. The CDR3 is CAITGQENGSGYTF. In DNA form, the CDR3 reads TGTGCCATCACGGGACAGGAAAACGGTTCTGGCTACACCTTC.

The V and J genes are TRBV14 and TRBJ2-1; TRBD2 aligns across 10 bases. The CDR3 length is 14 residues. Germline V CDR1 and CDR2: SGHDN, FVKESK. V shed 4 bases, J shed 6 bases, and the junction held 3 bases outside the gene matches. The CDR3 nucleotides are TGTGCCAGCAGCCGAGGACTAGCGGTCAATGAGCAGTTCTTC. Translated: CASSRGLAVNEQFF.

This chain connects TRBV20-1 to TRBJ2-3, with TRBD2 identical over 8 bases. The CDR3 consists of 11 residues. The V gene's germline CDR1 is DFQATT and CDR2 SNEGSKA (reference sequence). The CDR3 DNA reads TGCAGCGGGGGGGTGGCAGATACGCAGTATTTT. Translation gives CSGGVADTQYF.

This chain joins TRBV29-1 and TRBJ2-1; no clear D gene. The CDR3 has 12 amino acids. In germline, CDR1 is SQVTM, CDR2 ANQGSEA. Trimming left V 4 bases short and J 5 bases short, with 9 bases between. For the CDR3, the DNA is TGCAGCGTTGTATACGGTGACAATGAGCAGTTCTTC. Translated, it gives CSVVYGDNEQFF.

This rearrangement joins TRBV19 to TRBJ2-1; 7 bases map to TRBD2. This CDR3 comprises 11 residues. The germline gives CDR1 LNHDA, CDR2 SQIVND (reference sequence). The junction had 10 bases not matched to a gene; V was cut back by 8 bases and J by 15 bases. CDR3 DNA sequence: TGTGCCAGTGCCCGCGGGGGATTTCGGTTCTTC. This codes for CASARGGFRFF.